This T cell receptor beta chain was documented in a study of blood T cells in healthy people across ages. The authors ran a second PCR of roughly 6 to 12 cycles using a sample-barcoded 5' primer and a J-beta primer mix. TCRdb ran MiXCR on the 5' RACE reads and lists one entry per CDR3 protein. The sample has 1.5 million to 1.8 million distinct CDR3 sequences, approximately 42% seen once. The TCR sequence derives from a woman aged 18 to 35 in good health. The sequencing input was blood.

As DNA, the CDR3 is TGTGCCAGCAGCAAACGGGACGGGAGCACAGATACGCAGTATTTT. Translated, it gives CASSKRDGSTDTQYF. This chain joins TRBV5-4 and TRBJ2-3; D tentatively reads TRBD1 or TRBD2 (5 bases each). The germline gives CDR1 SGHNT, CDR2 YYREEE (reference sequence). V was trimmed by 4 bases and J by 0 bases, leaving 12 bases between them. CDR3 length equals 15 residues.